The 21 T cell receptor beta chains reported below all come from one sample, sequenced in a study of OX40 agonist ivuxolimab in advanced cancers. Profiled with immunoSEQ multiplex PCR; TCRdb holds only in-frame clones, not every one. The table includes around 64,000 clones, around 80% detected once. Specimen: CD4+ or CD8+ T cells sorted from blood, collected in a trial of the OX40 agonist ivuxolimab. Receptors originate from an adult with an advanced solid tumor such as melanoma, head and neck, liver or kidney cancer.

The chain links TRBV30 to TRBJ1-4; a weak D match, TRBD1 (5 bases). Germline CDR1 GTSNPN, CDR2 SVGIG (reference sequence). The CDR3 contains 13 residues. The V gene lost 7 bases and the J gene lost 7 bases, with 16 bases spanning the gap. CDR3 in amino acids: CAFLLSGGEKLFF. The CDR3 DNA follows: TGTGCCTTTCTGCTCTCGGGGGGTGAAAAACTGTTTTTT.

In its sample, this clone was seen a few times. The chain has TRBV4-3 and TRBJ1-1; D call uncertain. V lost 2 bases to trimming and J lost 4 bases, with 20 bases between them. This CDR3 contains 17 residues. Germline values: CDR1 LGHNA, CDR2 YSLEER. CDR3 sequence reads: CASSQKGNPLLVTEAFF. In nucleotides, the CDR3 is TGCGCCAGCAGCCAAAAGGGAAACCCACTCCTGGTCACTGAAGCTTTCTTT.

The rearrangement uses TRBV5-4 and TRBJ1-2, with D possibly TRBD1 on 5 matching bases. V lost 5 bases and J 9 bases, leaving 20 bases between the germline ends. Germline V gene sequence: CDR1 SGHNT, CDR2 YYREEE (reference sequence). The CDR3 covers 14 residues. CDR3 sequence: CASRSQGGVYSYTF. The CDR3, as DNA: TGTGCCAGCAGATCTCAGGGAGGGGTGTACAGCTACACCTTC.

The genes are TRBV30 and TRBJ2-7; D is uncertain. Germline V gives CDR1 GTSNPN, CDR2 SVGIG (reference sequence). The V and J ends lost 2 bases and 2 bases respectively, with 10 bases between them. This CDR3 spans 13 amino acids. The CDR3 here is CAWSSGRTYEQYF. In DNA form, the CDR3 reads TGTGCCTGGAGTAGTGGCAGAACCTACGAGCAGTACTTC.

The rearrangement uses TRBV23-1 and TRBJ1-1, with D maybe TRBD1 (6 bases). TRBV23-1 qualifies as an ORF whose function is uncertain. V lost 0 bases to trimming and J lost 1 base, with 12 bases between them. This CDR3 region has 16 residues. The CDR3 reads CASSQSSGGANTEAFF. For the CDR3, the DNA is TGCGCCAGCAGTCAATCGAGCGGGGGGGCGAACACTGAAGCTTTCTTT.

The chain links TRBV7-3 to TRBJ1-6; 7 nucleotides line up with TRBD1. V gave up 5 bases and J gave up 10 bases; unmatched junction bases: 11. Germline CDR1 is SGHTA and CDR2 is FQGTGA. The CDR3 is made up of 15 amino acids. CDR3 loop: CASSLRGGLESPLHF. The CDR3 coding sequence is TGTGCCAGCAGCCTCCGAGGGGGCCTAGAATCACCCCTCCACTTT.

V is TRBV6-6 and J is TRBJ2-5; no clear D. CDR3 length: 13 amino acids. V was cut by 2 bases and J by 5 bases, with 9 bases left in between. CDR1 is MNHNY, CDR2 SVGAGI, per germline (reference sequence). CDR3 region: CASSYTIRETQYF. The CDR3 region has the DNA TGTGCCAGCAGTTACACGATAAGGGAGACCCAGTACTTC.

The J gene is TRBJ2-7, the V gene TRBV19; 10 bases map to TRBD2. The V gene's germline CDR1 is LNHDA and CDR2 SQIVND (reference sequence). This CDR3 spans 15 amino acids. The ends lost 7 bases at V and 4 bases at J; junction bases unmatched: 10. CDR3 DNA sequence: TGTGCCAGTACCAACCAGCCTAGCGGGGGTTACGAGCAGTACTTC. It specifies CASTNQPSGGYEQYF.

The chain combines TRBV10-3 with TRBJ2-3; 11 nucleotides align to TRBD2. The J segment lost 1 base and the V segment lost 8 bases, leaving 5 bases of the junction unmatched. CDR3 length: 15 residues. Germline V gives CDR1 ENHRY, CDR2 SYGVKD. In DNA, the CDR3 is TGTGCCATCTCTAGCGGGGGGTCTGGCACAGATACGCAGTATTTT. Protein product: CAISSGGSGTDTQYF.

The V gene is TRBV10-2, the J gene TRBJ1-2, with 7 bases matching TRBD1. Trimming at V came to 1 base and at J to 4 bases, leaving 6 bases not matched to a gene. The CDR3 has 15 residues. Per germline, CDR1 WSHSY and CDR2 SAAADI. For the CDR3, the DNA is TGCGCCAGCAGTGAGTTTCCCCAGGGGGTCTATGGCTACACCTTC. The encoded protein is CASSEFPQGVYGYTF.

V gene TRBV18 combines with J gene TRBJ1-1, with D hard to call. This CDR3 spans 14 amino acids. Germline CDR1 KGHSH, CDR2 LQKENI. The V gene lost 6 bases and the J gene lost 4 bases, with 15 bases spanning the gap. The CDR3 DNA reads as TGTGCCAGCTCCGGGTCGGGAGGGCCCACTGAAGCTTTCTTT. Its protein is CASSGSGGPTEAFF.

The chain couples TRBV19 to TRBJ1-2; D possibly corresponds to TRBD1 (6 bases). In germline, CDR1 is LNHDA, CDR2 SQIVND (reference sequence). The CDR3 totals 17 residues. Trimming took 1 base from V and 1 from J, leaving 16 bases between them. The CDR3 is CASSIGGGGFFNYGYTF. CDR3 DNA sequence: TGTGCCAGTAGTATAGGAGGGGGAGGATTCTTTAACTATGGCTACACCTTC. Drawing the rest from reference TRBV19 and TRBJ1-2, the complete variable domain is DGGITQSPKYLFRKEGQNVTLSCEQNLNHDAMYWYRQDPGQGLRLIYYSQIVNDFQKGDIAEGYSVSREKKESFPLTVTSAQKNPTAFYLCASSIGGGGFFNYGYTFGSGTRLTVV.

The chain has TRBV4-1 and TRBJ1-2; 12 bases map to TRBD1. CDR3 length: 14 residues. Germline-derived CDR1 and CDR2 are MGHRA and YSYEKL. V trimming: 2 bases; J trimming: 14 bases; junction bases outside the gene matches: 9. The CDR3: CASSQPRDRGPRTF. CDR3 DNA: TGCGCCAGCAGCCAACCACGGGACAGGGGGCCGCGAACCTTC.

V and J are TRBV4-2 and TRBJ2-3; D perhaps matches TRBD1 (5 bases). V shed 0 bases and J shed 2 bases, with 15 bases lying between them. This CDR3 has 17 amino acids. The germline gives CDR1 LGHNA, CDR2 YNFKEQ. The CDR3 coding sequence is TGTGCCAGCAGCCAAGATAACGACAGAATCTTCACAGATACGCAGTATTTT. Protein product: CASSQDNDRIFTDTQYF.

This clone appeared a few times. J is TRBJ1-5 and V is TRBV5-1, with TRBD1 matching over 9 bases. The CDR3 spans 14 residues. Trimming cost V 2 bases and J 8 bases; bases outside gene matches: 5. Germline V gene sequence: CDR1 SGHRS, CDR2 YFSETQ. CDR3 in DNA: TGCGCCAGCAGCTTCGGACAGGGGAATGAGCCCCAGCATTTT. As protein: CASSFGQGNEPQHF.

The chain uses TRBV5-6 and TRBJ1-1; D not certain. The length of the CDR3 is 13 residues. Trimming removed 4 bases at V and 6 bases at J, with 13 bases between. The V gene's germline CDR1 is SGHDT and CDR2 YYEEEE. The CDR3 protein is CASSLGDQAEAFF. CDR3 DNA sequence: TGTGCCAGCAGCCTCGGCGATCAGGCTGAAGCTTTCTTT.

This clone has a single count. This chain uses TRBV19 with TRBJ1-6; D may be TRBD1 (5 bases). Trimming pared 4 bases from V and 4 bases from J, leaving 11 bases between. This CDR3 contains 15 residues. The germline CDR1 and CDR2 sequences are LNHDA and SQIVND (reference sequence). DNA of the CDR3: TGTGCCAGTAGTACCCGGGACGGGTATAATTCACCCCTCCACTTT. Translation gives CASSTRDGYNSPLHF.

The rearrangement uses TRBV7-9 and TRBJ1-1; D is uncertain. The CDR3 is 14 amino acids. In germline, CDR1 is SEHNR, CDR2 FQNEAQ (reference sequence). The V end was cut by 3 bases, the J end by 2 bases, with 10 bases between. DNA for the CDR3: TGTGCCAGCAGCTTCGGGGATCCAAACACTGAAGCTTTCTTT. It specifies CASSFGDPNTEAFF. The entire variable domain, with the rest obtained from reference TRBV7-9 and TRBJ1-1, is as follows: DTGVSQNPRHKITKRGQNVTFRCDPISEHNRLYWYRQTLGQGPEFLTYFQNEAQLEKSRLLSDRFSAERPKGSFSTLEIQRTEQGDSAMYLCASSFGDPNTEAFFGQGTRLTVV.

The genes are TRBV2 and TRBJ1-1, with D perhaps TRBD1 (5 bases). The CDR3 runs to 14 residues. V was cut by 6 bases and J by 1 base, with 12 bases left in between. Germline V gives CDR1 SNHLY, CDR2 FYNNEI. Here the CDR3 reads CASRSGGWNTEAFF. CDR3 DNA sequence: TGTGCCAGCAGGTCGGGGGGATGGAACACTGAAGCTTTCTTT. The full variable domain, rest sourced from reference TRBV2 and TRBJ1-1, is EPEVTQTPSHQVTQMGQEVILRCVPISNHLYFYWYRQILGQKVEFLVSFYNNEISEKSEIFDDQFSVERPDGSNFTLKIRSTKLEDSAMYFCASRSGGWNTEAFFGQGTRLTVV.

This CDR3 reads CASTYGSTSGANVLTF. In nucleotides, the CDR3 is TGTGCCAGTACCTATGGATCGACCTCTGGGGCCAACGTCCTGACTTTC. The chain carries TRBV19 and TRBJ2-6; D is unresolved. The V and J ends lost 7 bases and 0 bases respectively, with 13 bases between them. The CDR3 is 16 residues long. CDR1 LNHDA and CDR2 SQIVND come from the germline V gene (reference sequence). Drawing the rest from reference TRBV19 and TRBJ2-6, the complete variable domain is DGGITQSPKYLFRKEGQNVTLSCEQNLNHDAMYWYRQDPGQGLRLIYYSQIVNDFQKGDIAEGYSVSREKKESFPLTVTSAQKNPTAFYLCASTYGSTSGANVLTFGAGSRLTVL.

This chain uses TRBV2 with TRBJ1-1; 7 bases are a match to TRBD1. Germline values: CDR1 SNHLY, CDR2 FYNNEI. J was trimmed by 5 bases and V by 6 bases; bases with no gene match: 12. The CDR3 consists of 15 residues. CDR3 sequence (DNA): TGTGCCAGCAGAGAACATGACAGGGTGAGAACTGAAGCTTTCTTT. Protein: CASREHDRVRTEAFF.